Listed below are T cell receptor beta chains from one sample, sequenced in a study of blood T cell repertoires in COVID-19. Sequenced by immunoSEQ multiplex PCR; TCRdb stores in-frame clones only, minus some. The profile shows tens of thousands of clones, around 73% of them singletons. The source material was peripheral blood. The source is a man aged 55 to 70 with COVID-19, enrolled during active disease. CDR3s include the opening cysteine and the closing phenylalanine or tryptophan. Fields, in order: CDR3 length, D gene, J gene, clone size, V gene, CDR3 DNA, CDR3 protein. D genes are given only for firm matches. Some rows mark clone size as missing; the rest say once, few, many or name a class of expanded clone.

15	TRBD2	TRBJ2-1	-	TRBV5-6	TGTGCCAGCAGCCGTCGACTAGCGGGGGGCAATGAGCAGTTCTTC	CASSRRLAGGNEQFF
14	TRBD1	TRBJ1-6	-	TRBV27	TGTGCCAGCAGCCCGACAGGGGTGTTTTTCCCCCTCCACTTT	CASSPTGVFFPLHF
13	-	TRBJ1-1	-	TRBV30	TGTGCCTGGTCTAGGCCATTGAACACTGAAGCTTTCTTT	CAWSRPLNTEAFF
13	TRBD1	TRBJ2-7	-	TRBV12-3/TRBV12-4	TGTGCCAGCAGGGGACAGGGGTCCCACGAGCAGTACTTC	CASRGQGSHEQYF
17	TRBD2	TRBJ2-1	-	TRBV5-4	TGTGCCAGCAGCTCACCATCTAGCGGAAGGACTACAAATGAGCAGTTCTTC	CASSSPSSGRTTNEQFF
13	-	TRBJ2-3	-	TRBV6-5	TGTGCCAGCGGGGGCAGGACCACAGATACGCAGTATTTT	CASGGRTTDTQYF
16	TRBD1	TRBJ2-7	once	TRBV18	TGTGCCAGCTCTTTCGCGGTGACAGGGGATACCTACGAGCAGTACTTC	CASSFAVTGDTYEQYF
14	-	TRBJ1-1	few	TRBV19	TGTGCCAGTAGTATAAGGCAGCGGAACACTGAAGCTTTCTTT	CASSIRQRNTEAFF
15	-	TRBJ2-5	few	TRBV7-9	TGTGCCAGCAGCTTAGAAAGGTGGCGGCGGGAGACCCAGTACTTC	CASSLERWRRETQYF
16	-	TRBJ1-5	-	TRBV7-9	TGTGCCAGCAGCTTAGCGATGGGGCAGTTTAATCAGCCCCAGCATTTT	CASSLAMGQFNQPQHF
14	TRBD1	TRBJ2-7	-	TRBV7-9	TGTGCCAGCAGCCCGGGACAGGGCTCTGACGAGCAGTACTTC	CASSPGQGSDEQYF